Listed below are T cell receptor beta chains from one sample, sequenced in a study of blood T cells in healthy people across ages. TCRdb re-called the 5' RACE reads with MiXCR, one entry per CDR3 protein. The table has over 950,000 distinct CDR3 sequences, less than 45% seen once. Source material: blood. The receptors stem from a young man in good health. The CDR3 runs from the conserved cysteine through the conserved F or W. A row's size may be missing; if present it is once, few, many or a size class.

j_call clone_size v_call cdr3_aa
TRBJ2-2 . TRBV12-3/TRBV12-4 CASSSAGLTGELFF
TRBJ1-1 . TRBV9 CASSVEGTYTEAFF
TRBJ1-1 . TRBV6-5 CASGGETDTNTEAFF
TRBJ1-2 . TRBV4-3 CASSPVDRSGYTF
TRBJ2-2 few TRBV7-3 CASSFGATGGTGELFF
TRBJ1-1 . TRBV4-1 CASSLHERGNTEAFF
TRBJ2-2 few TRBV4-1 CASSQGQVQLTGELFF
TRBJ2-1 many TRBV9 CASSPLAGGRNEQFF
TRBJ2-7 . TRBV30 CAWSLTSYEQYF
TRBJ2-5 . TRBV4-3 CASSQDLRGGHNEQYF
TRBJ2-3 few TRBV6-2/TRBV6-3 CASSYAPGGQVQDTQYF
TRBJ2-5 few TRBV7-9 CASSGTTGLQETQYF
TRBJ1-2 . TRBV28 CASSYADGNYGYTF
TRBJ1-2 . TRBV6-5 CASSTIWAGRGYTF
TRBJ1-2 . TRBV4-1 CASSQEAGQYLYGYTF
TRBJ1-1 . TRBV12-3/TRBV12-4 CASSLRVGTEAFF
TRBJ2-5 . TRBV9 CASSVDLRGGAYEQYF
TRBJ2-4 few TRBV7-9 CASSLAYGAKNIQYF
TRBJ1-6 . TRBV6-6 CASSYSNPAAGNSPLHF
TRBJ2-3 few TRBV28 CASIGGPSTDTQYF
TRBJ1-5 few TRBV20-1 CSAGREGRNQPQHF
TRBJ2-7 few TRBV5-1 CASSSPNSSYEQYF
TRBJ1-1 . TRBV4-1 CASSQDGRAGRTEAFF
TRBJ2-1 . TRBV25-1 CASSPRGTMMNEQFF
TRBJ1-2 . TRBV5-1 CASSSGTDYNYGYTF
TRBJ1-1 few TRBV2 CASKYSLSAFF
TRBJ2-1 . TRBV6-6 CANSYTGYSYNEQFF
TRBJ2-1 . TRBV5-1 CAGSLNLAGAGEGHNEQFF
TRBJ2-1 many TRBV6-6 CASRGLLYNEQFF
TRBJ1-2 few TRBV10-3 CAISEPWDRAGYGYTF
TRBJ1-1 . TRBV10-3 CAISANREATEAFF
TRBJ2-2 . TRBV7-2 CASSFGAQNTGELFF
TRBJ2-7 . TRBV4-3 CASSQDLASIYEQYF
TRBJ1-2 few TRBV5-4 CASSLRTANYGYTF
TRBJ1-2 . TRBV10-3 CAISVSGSNYGYTF
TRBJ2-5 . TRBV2 CASSDHNGREIRETQYF
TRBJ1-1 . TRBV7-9 CASSLARGLGTEAFF
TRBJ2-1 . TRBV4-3 CASSRAGIPGYNEQFF
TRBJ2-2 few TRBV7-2 CASSYFAGELFF
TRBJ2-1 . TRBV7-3 CASSLPFGRTSSYNEQFF
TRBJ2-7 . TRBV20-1 CSAPDRNRYNEQYF
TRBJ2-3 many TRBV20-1 CSAREPPSTDTQYF
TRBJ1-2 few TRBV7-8 CASSLVASPETNYGYTF
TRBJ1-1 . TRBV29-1 CSASRGSLTEAFF
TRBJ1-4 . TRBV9 CASSVRGEGEKLFF